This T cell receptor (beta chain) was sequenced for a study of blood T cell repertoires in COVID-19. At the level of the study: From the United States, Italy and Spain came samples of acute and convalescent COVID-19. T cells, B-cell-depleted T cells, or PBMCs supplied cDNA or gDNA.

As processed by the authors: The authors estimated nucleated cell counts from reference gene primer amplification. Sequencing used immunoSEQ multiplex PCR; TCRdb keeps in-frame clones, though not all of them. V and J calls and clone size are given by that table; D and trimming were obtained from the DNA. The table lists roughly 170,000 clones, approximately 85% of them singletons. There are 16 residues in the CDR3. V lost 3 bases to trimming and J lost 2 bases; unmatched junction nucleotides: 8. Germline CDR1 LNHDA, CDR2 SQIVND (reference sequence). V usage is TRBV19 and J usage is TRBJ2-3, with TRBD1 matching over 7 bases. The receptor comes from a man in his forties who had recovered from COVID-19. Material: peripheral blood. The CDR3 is CASSIRGPPTTDTQYF. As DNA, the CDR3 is TGTGCCAGTAGTATTAGGGGGCCCCCAACCACAGATACGCAGTATTTT. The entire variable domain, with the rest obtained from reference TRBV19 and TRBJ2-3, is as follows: DGGITQSPKYLFRKEGQNVTLSCEQNLNHDAMYWYRQDPGQGLRLIYYSQIVNDFQKGDIAEGYSVSREKKESFPLTVTSAQKNPTAFYLCASSIRGPPTTDTQYFGPGTRLTVL.